These 16 T cell receptor beta chains share one sample of origin, sequenced in a study of blood T cell repertoires in COVID-19. Repertoires were generated with immunoSEQ multiplex PCR, while TCRdb's copy carries only in-frame clones and drops some. The sample has about 140,000 clones, about four fifths seen once. Sequenced: peripheral blood. The source of these receptors is an elderly man with acute or convalescent COVID-19.

The rearrangement uses TRBV18 and TRBJ1-4; no definite D call. V lost 4 bases and J 3 bases, leaving 9 bases between the germline ends. CDR1 KGHSH and CDR2 LQKENI come from the germline V gene. The CDR3 contains 14 residues. The CDR3 here is CASSLSGSNEKLFF. CDR3 nucleotides: TGTGCCAGCTCACTTTCCGGGTCTAATGAAAAACTGTTTTTT.

The V call is TRBV7-2, the J call TRBJ1-2; no clear D. The germline V gene encodes CDR1 SGHTA and CDR2 FQGNSA. There are 13 residues in the CDR3. V shed 6 bases and J shed 1 base, with 9 bases lying between them. The CDR3 region has the DNA TGTGCCAGCAGGCTCCAGGTTAACTATGGCTACACCTTC. It yields the protein CASRLQVNYGYTF.

V usage is TRBV7-2 and J usage is TRBJ1-4; the match to TRBD1 covers 7 bases. The ends lost 5 bases at V and 10 bases at J; junction bases unmatched: 13. This CDR3 region has 15 residues. CDR1 is SGHTA, CDR2 FQGNSA, per germline. This CDR3 is CASSPSLGGALKLFF. The CDR3 nucleotides read TGTGCCAGCAGCCCTTCCTTAGGGGGCGCATTAAAACTGTTTTTT.

This clone showed up just once. Germline and junction disagree at one end, which may indicate a read error. This rearrangement joins TRBV7-3 to TRBJ2-1; 9 bases are a match to TRBD2. This CDR3 comprises 17 residues. Germline CDR1 SGHTA, CDR2 FQGTGA. Here the CDR3 reads CASSSPAGGMGYHEQFF. For the CDR3, the DNA is TGTGCCAGCAGCTCGCCAGCGGGGGGCATGGGCTACCATGAGCAGTTCTTC.

This clone was counted a few times. This chain connects TRBV4-2 to TRBJ1-2; D possibly corresponds to TRBD1 (5 bases). Germline V gene sequence: CDR1 LGHNA, CDR2 YNFKEQ. This CDR3 has 15 amino acids. The V gene lost 0 bases and the J gene lost 6 bases, with 14 bases spanning the gap. For the CDR3, the DNA is TGTGCCAGCAGCCAAGATTTTAGCAGGGCGGATGGCTACACCTTC. Residues: CASSQDFSRADGYTF.

The rearrangement joins TRBV6-6 to TRBJ1-6; TRBD1 is a possible D gene (5 bases). CDR1 is MNHNY, CDR2 SVGAGI, per germline (reference sequence). This CDR3 comprises 15 residues. V was trimmed by 5 bases and J by 10 bases, leaving 18 bases between them. CDR3: CASSPRGGRESPLHF. DNA for the CDR3: TGTGCCAGCAGTCCCCGGGGGGGTCGGGAATCACCCCTCCACTTT.

The chain combines TRBV7-2 with TRBJ2-4; D possibly corresponds to TRBD2 (6 bases). V was clipped by 6 bases and J by 4 bases, with 10 bases between them. The CDR3 extends over 13 amino acids. Germline V gives CDR1 SGHTA, CDR2 FQGNSA. For the CDR3, the DNA is TGTGCCAGCAGTCCGCGGGGAAAAAACATTCAGTACTTC. Protein product: CASSPRGKNIQYF.

The chain recombines TRBV4-3 with TRBJ1-1; no reliable D call. The CDR3 is 14 residues long. Germline loops: CDR1 LGHNA, CDR2 YSLEER. Trimming shortened V by 0 bases and J by 7 bases, and 12 bases separated the two germline ends. The CDR3 DNA reads as TGCGCCAGCAGCCAAGATGATGGGCCCGGTGAAGCTTTCTTT. Translation: CASSQDDGPGEAFF.

This clone has more than one count but fewer than ten. V gene TRBV3-1 (or the pseudogene TRBV3-2) combines with J gene TRBJ1-6; D gene unclear. Trimming removed 6 bases from V and 7 bases from J, with 16 bases in between. The germline CDR1 and CDR2 sequences are LGHDT and YNNKEL (reference sequence). This CDR3 is 15 amino acids long. CDR3 sequence reads: CASSHGEGNNSPLHF. As DNA, the CDR3 is TGTGCCAGCAGTCATGGAGAGGGTAACAATTCACCCCTCCACTTT.

The V and J genes are TRBV20-1 and TRBJ2-7, with D possibly TRBD1 on 5 matching bases. Trimming removed 4 bases at V and 9 bases at J, with 13 bases between. The CDR3 length is 11 residues. Germline loops: CDR1 DFQATT, CDR2 SNEGSKA (reference sequence). CDR3 residues: CSATIDTGQYF. CDR3 nucleotides: TGCAGTGCTACAATCGACACAGGGCAGTACTTC.

The chain carries TRBV28 and TRBJ1-2, with D possibly TRBD1 on 5 matching bases. Germline CDR1 MDHEN, CDR2 SYDVKM. The CDR3 has 11 amino acids. With 8 bases removed from V and 7 bases from J, the gap between germline ends came to 11 bases. The CDR3 is CASAGMGGYTF. The CDR3 DNA reads TGTGCCAGCGCAGGGATGGGTGGCTACACCTTC.

This clone occurred once. The rearrangement joins TRBV5-1 to TRBJ1-1; a possible D gene is TRBD1 (6 bases). The CDR3 extends over 15 amino acids. CDR1 and CDR2 from the germline V gene are SGHRS and YFSETQ. V lost 3 bases and J lost 5, with 17 bases in between. The CDR3 nucleotides are TGCGCCAGCAGCTGGGAAGGCCAGGGGTTTACTGAAGCTTTCTTT. Translated, it gives CASSWEGQGFTEAFF.

This clone is a singleton in its sample. This chain connects TRBV5-1 to TRBJ1-1; weak D call: TRBD1 (5 bases). Germline V gene lookup returns CDR1 SGHRS and CDR2 YFSETQ. The CDR3 loop spans 14 amino acids. Trimming pared 4 bases from V and 1 base from J, leaving 11 bases between. The CDR3: CASSRQTTNTEAFF. In DNA form, the CDR3 reads TGCGCCAGCAGCCGACAGACCACGAACACTGAAGCTTTCTTT.

The CDR3 bases are TGTGCCAGCAGCCAAGAGGGAGTTGTCCGGGCCAATGAGCAGTTCTTC. It is translated as CASSQEGVVRANEQFF. This chain joins TRBV3-1 (or the pseudogene TRBV3-2) and TRBJ2-1; TRBD2 might be the D (5 bases). V was pared by 0 bases and J by 6 bases, with 15 bases between. This CDR3 has 16 amino acids. Germline CDR1 is LGHDT and CDR2 is YNNKEL (reference sequence).

This clone appeared a single time. The rearrangement links TRBV2 to TRBJ2-7; D remains unclear. The length of the CDR3 is 11 residues. CDR1 is SNHLY, CDR2 FYNNEI, per germline. The V end lost 8 bases, the J end lost 6 bases, and 11 bases lay between the germline ends. The CDR3 DNA sequence: TGTGCCAGCTTGTCGAGATTCGAGCAGTACTTC. It encodes CASLSRFEQYF.

The V gene is TRBV10-3, the J gene TRBJ1-2, with a possible D match to TRBD1 (6 bases). V lost 4 bases and J lost 7, with 10 bases in between. Germline V gene data show CDR1 as ENHRY and CDR2 as SYGVKD. The CDR3 contains 12 residues. CDR3 residues: CAISAQGGGYTF. The CDR3 bases are TGTGCCATCAGTGCACAGGGTGGTGGCTACACCTTC.